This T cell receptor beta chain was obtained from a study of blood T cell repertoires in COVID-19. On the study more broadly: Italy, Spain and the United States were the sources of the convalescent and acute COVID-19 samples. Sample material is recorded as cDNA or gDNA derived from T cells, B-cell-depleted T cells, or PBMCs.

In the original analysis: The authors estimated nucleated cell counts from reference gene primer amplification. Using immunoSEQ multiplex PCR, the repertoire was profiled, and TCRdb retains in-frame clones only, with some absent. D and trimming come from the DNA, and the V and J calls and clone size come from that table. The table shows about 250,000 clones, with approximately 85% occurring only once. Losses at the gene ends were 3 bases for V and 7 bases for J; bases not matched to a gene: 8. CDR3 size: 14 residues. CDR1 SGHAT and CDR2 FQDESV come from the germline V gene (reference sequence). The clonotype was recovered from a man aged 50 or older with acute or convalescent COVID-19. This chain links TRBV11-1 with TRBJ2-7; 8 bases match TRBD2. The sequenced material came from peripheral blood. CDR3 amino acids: CASSFLAGSREQYF. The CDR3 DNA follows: TGTGCCAGCAGCTTTCTAGCGGGTTCCAGGGAGCAGTACTTC. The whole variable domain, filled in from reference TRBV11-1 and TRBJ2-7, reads EAEVAQSPRYKITEKSQAVAFWCDPISGHATLYWYRQILGQGPELLVQFQDESVVDDSQLPKDRFSAERLKGVDSTLKIQPAELGDSAMYLCASSFLAGSREQYFGPGTRLTVT.